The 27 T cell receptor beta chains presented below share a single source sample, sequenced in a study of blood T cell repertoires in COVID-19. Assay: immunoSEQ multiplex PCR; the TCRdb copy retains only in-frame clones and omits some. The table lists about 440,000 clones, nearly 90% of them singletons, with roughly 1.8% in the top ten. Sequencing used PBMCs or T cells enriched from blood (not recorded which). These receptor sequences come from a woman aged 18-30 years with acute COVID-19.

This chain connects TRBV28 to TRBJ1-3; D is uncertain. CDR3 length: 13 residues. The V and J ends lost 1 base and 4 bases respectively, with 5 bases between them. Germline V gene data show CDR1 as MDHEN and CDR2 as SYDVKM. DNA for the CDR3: TGTGCCAGCAGTTTATACAAAGGAAACACCATATATTTT. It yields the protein CASSLYKGNTIYF.

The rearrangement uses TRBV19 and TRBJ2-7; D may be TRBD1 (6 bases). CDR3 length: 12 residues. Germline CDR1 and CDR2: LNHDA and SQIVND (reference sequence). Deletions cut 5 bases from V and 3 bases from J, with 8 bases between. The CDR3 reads CASSLTGYEQYF. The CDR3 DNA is TGTGCCAGTAGTCTGACAGGCTACGAGCAGTACTTC.

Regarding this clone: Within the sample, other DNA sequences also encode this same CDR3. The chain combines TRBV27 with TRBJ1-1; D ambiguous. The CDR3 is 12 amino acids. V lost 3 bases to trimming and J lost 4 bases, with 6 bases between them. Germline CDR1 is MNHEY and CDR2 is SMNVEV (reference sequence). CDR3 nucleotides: TGTGCCAGCAGTTTCTATGGCACTGAAGCTTTCTTT. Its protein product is CASSFYGTEAFF.

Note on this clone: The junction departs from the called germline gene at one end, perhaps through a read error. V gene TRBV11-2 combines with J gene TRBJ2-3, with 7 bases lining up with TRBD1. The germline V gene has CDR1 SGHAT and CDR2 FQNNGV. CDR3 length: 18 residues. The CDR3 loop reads CASSIDVTWGQPTDTQYF. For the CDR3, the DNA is TGTGCCAGCAGCATAGACGTTACCTGGGGACAGCCCACAGATACGCAGTATTTT.

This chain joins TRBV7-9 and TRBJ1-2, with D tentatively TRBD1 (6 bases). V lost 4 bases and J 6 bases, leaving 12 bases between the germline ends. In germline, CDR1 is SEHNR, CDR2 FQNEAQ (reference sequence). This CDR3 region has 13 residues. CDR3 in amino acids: CASSSGATDGYTF. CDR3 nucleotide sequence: TGTGCCAGCAGCTCAGGGGCCACTGATGGCTACACCTTC. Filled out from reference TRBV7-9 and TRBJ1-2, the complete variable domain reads DTGVSQNPRHKITKRGQNVTFRCDPISEHNRLYWYRQTLGQGPEFLTYFQNEAQLEKSRLLSDRFSAERPKGSFSTLEIQRTEQGDSAMYLCASSSGATDGYTFGSGTRLTVV.

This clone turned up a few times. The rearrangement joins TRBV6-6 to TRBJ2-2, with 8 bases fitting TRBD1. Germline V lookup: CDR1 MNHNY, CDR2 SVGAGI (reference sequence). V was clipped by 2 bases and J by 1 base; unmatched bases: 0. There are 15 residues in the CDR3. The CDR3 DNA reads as TGTGCCAGCAGTTACGGACAGGGGAACACCGGGGAGCTGTTTTTT. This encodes CASSYGQGNTGELFF.

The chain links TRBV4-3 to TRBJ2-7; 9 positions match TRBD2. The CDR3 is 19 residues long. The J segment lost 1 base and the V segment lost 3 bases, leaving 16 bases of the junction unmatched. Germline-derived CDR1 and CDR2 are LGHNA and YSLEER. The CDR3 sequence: CASSQCDRVAGVVSYEQYF. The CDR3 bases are TGCGCCAGCAGCCAGTGCGATCGGGTAGCGGGAGTGGTATCCTACGAGCAGTACTTC.

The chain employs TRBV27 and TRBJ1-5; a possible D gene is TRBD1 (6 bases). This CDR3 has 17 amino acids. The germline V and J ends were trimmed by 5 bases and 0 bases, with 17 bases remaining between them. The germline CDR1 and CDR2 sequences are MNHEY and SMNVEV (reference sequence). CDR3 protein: CASSEKTRTDSNQPQHF. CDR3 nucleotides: TGTGCCAGCAGTGAAAAAACACGGACAGATAGCAATCAGCCCCAGCATTTT.

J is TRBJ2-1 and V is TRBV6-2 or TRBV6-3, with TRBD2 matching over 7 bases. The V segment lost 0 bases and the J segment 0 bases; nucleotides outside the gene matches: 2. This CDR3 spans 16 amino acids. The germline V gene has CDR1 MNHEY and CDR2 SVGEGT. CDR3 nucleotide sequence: TGTGCCAGCAGTTACTCCGGCGGGAGCTCCTACAATGAGCAGTTCTTC. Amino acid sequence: CASSYSGGSSYNEQFF.

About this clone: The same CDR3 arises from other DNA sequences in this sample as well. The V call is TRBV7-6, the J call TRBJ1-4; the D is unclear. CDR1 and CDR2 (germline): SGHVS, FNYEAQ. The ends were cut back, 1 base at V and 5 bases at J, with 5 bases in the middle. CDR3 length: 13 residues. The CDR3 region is CASSLGRNEKLFF. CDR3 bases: TGTGCCAGCAGCTTAGGCCGGAATGAAAAACTGTTTTTT.

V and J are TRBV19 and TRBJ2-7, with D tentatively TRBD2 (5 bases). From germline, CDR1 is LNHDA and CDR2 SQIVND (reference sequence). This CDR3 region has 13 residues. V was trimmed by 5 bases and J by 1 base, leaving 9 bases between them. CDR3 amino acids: CASSWRTSYEQYF. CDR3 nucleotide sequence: TGTGCCAGTAGTTGGCGGACTTCCTACGAGCAGTACTTC.

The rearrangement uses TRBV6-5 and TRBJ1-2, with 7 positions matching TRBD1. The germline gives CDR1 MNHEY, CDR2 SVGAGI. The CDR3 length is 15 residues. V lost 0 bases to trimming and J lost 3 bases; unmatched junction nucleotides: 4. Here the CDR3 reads CASSYSEQGYYGYTF. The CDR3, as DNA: TGTGCCAGCAGTTACTCGGAACAGGGGTACTATGGCTACACCTTC.

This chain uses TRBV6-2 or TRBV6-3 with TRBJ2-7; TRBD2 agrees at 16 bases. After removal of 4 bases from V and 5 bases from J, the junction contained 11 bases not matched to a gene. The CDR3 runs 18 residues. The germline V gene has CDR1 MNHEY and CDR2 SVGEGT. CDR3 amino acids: CASSSEGLAGGPVNEQYF. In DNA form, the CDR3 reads TGTGCCAGCAGTTCAGAGGGACTAGCGGGAGGGCCGGTGAACGAGCAGTACTTC.

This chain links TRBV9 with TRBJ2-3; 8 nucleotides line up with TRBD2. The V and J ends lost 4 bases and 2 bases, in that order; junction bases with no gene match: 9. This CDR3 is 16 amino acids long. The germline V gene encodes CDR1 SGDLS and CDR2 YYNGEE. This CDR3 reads CASSPLLAGITDTQYF. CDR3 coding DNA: TGTGCCAGCAGCCCCCTTTTAGCGGGGATCACAGATACGCAGTATTTT.

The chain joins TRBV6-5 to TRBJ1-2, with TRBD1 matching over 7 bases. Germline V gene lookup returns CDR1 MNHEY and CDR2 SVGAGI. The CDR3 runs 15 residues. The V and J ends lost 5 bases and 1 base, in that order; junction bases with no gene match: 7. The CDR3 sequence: CASSTPGDSNYGYTF. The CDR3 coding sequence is TGTGCCAGCAGTACCCCCGGGGACAGTAACTATGGCTACACCTTC.

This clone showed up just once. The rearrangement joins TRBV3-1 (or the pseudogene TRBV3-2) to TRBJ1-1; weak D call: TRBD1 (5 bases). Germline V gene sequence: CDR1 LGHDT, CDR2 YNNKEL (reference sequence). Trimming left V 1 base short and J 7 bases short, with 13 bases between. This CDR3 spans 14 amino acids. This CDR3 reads CASSQVRDSYEAFF. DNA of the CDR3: TGTGCCAGCAGCCAAGTACGTGACAGTTATGAAGCTTTCTTT.

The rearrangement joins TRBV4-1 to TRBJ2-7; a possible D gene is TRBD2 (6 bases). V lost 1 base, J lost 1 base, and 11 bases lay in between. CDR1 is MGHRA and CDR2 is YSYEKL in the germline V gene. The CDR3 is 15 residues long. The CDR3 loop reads CASSQVAGPSYEQYF. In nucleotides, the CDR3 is TGCGCCAGCAGCCAAGTTGCGGGGCCTTCCTACGAGCAGTACTTC.

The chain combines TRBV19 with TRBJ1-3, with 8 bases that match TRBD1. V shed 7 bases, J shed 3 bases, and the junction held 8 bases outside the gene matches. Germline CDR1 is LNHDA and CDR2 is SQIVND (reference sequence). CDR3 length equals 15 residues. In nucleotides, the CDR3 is TGTGCCAGTAAACAAGACAGGGGTAATGGAAACACCATATATTTT. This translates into CASKQDRGNGNTIYF.

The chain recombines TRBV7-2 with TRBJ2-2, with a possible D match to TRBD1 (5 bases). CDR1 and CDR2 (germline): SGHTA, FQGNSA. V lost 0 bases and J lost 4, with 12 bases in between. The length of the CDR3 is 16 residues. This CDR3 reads CASSLASGQRTGELFF. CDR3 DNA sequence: TGTGCCAGCAGCTTAGCTTCAGGGCAGCGCACCGGGGAGCTGTTTTTT.

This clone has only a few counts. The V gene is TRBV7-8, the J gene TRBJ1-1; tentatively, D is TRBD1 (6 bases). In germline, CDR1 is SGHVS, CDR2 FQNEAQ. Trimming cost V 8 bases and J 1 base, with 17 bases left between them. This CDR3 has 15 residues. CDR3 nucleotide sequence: TGTGCCAGCCGATCACAGGGCGGAGGGAACACTGAAGCTTTCTTT. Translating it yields CASRSQGGGNTEAFF.

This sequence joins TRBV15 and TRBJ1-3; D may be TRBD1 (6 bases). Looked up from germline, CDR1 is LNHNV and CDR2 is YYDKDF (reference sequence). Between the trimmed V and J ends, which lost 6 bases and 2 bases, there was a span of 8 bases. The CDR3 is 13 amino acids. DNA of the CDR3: TGTGCCACCAGTGGACAGACTGGAAACACCATATATTTT. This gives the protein CATSGQTGNTIYF.

This chain's CDR3 is CASSASERTDTQYF. CDR3 nucleotides: TGTGCCAGCTCAGCTAGCGAGCGAACAGATACGCAGTATTTT. V and J are TRBV18 and TRBJ2-3; D perhaps matches TRBD2 (6 bases). The CDR3 has 14 residues. Germline CDR1 is KGHSH and CDR2 is LQKENI. Trimming shortened V by 5 bases and J by 3 bases, and 12 bases separated the two germline ends.

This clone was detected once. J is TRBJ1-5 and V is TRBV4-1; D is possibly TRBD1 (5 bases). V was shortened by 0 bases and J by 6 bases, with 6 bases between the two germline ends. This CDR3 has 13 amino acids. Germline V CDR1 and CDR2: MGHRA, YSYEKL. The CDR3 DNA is TGCGCCAGCAGCCAAGATAGGGGTCAGCCCCAGCATTTT. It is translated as CASSQDRGQPQHF.

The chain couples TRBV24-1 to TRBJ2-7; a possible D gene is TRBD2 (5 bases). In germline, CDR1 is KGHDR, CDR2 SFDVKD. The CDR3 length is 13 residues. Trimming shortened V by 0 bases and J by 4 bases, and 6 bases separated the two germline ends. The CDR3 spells CATSDLEGYEQYF. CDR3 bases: TGTGCCACCAGTGATTTGGAGGGTTACGAGCAGTACTTC.

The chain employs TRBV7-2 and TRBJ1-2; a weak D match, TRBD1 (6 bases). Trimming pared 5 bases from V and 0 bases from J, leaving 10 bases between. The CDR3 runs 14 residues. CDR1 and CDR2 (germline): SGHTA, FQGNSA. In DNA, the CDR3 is TGTGCCAGCAGCCTACAGGGTTCTAACTATGGCTACACCTTC. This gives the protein CASSLQGSNYGYTF. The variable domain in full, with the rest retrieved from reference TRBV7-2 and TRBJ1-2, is GAGVSQSPSNKVTEKGKDVELRCDPISGHTALYWYRQSLGQGLEFLIYFQGNSAPDKSGLPSDRFSAERTGGSVSTLTIQRTQQEDSAVYLCASSLQGSNYGYTFGSGTRLTVV.

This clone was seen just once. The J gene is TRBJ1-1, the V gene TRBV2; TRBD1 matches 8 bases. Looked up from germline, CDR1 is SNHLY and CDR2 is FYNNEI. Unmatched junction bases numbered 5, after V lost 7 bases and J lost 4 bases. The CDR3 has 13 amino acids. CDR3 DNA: TGTGCCAGCAATAGGCAGGGGGCCACTGAAGCTTTCTTT. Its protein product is CASNRQGATEAFF.

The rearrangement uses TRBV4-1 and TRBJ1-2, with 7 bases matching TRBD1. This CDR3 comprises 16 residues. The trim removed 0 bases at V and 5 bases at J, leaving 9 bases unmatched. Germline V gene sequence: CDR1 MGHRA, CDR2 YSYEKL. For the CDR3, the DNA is TGCGCCAGCAGCCAAGAAAGGGGGACAGCGAGTTATGGCTACACCTTC. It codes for CASSQERGTASYGYTF.